These 3 T cell receptor beta chains originate from one sample sequenced in a study of T cell responses to AZD1222 COVID-19 vaccine. Profiling relied on immunoSEQ multiplex PCR, and the TCRdb table lists in-frame clones only, not all of them. Among about 100,000 clones listed, 85% to 95% were seen once. Specimen: peripheral blood, collected on day 0 of AZD1222 vaccination. Source of these receptors: an adult in good health.

The V call is TRBV4-1, the J call TRBJ2-7, with 7 bases aligning to TRBD2. Germline CDR1 is MGHRA and CDR2 is YSYEKL. V lost 2 bases, J lost 4 bases, and 11 bases stayed unmatched. The CDR3 runs to 16 residues. The CDR3: CASSQLTSNAAYEQYF. The DNA for the CDR3 is TGCGCCAGCAGCCAACTGACTAGCAACGCTGCTTACGAGCAGTACTTC.

The chain uses TRBV19 and TRBJ2-2; 12 bases line up with TRBD2. This CDR3 is built from 15 residues. Germline-derived CDR1 and CDR2 are LNHDA and SQIVND (reference sequence). V lost 8 bases to trimming and J lost 5 bases; unmatched junction nucleotides: 6. Written as DNA, the CDR3 is TGTGCCAGTTTTCTTCTAGCGGGAGGGACCGGGGAGCTGTTTTTT. It encodes CASFLLAGGTGELFF.

This chain's CDR3 is CASRPVTTNEKLFF. CDR3 coding DNA: TGTGCCAGCAGGCCCGTTACAACTAATGAAAAACTGTTTTTT. V usage is TRBV2 and J usage is TRBJ1-4; no firm D call. The CDR3 has 14 residues. V gave up 6 bases and J gave up 0 bases, with 8 bases separating them. CDR1 SNHLY and CDR2 FYNNEI come from the germline V gene.